The sequence of this TCR beta chain was determined in a study of T cells in Graves' hyperthyroidism and ophthalmopathy. Study-wide context: It was at initial diagnosis, before any treatment, that peripheral blood was collected.

Patients were excluded because of uncontrolled infection, other autoimmune disease, pregnancy or lactation. Notes on this clonotype: Its antigen is not identified. A much larger clone is a single base away; this may be a read error.

Study observations and caveats: Blood samples included most of the expanded thyroid clonotypes exceeding 0.001. Ophthalmopathy got predicted by the model a median around 6.6 months before its onset.

RNA transcripts gave rise to amplified TCR beta CDR3 regions. The HTBI primer set drove a first-round RT-PCR of the TCR CDR3. MiXCR, applied by TCRdb to the multiplex PCR reads, yields one record per CDR3 protein. The data contain 750,000 to 950,000 distinct CDR3 sequences, about 38% of them singletons. This CDR3 spans 12 amino acids. V gave up 9 bases and J gave up 5 bases; unmatched junction bases: 7. Germline-derived CDR1 and CDR2 are LNHNV and YYDKDF (reference sequence). The chain is built from TRBV15 and TRBJ2-7; 7 bases line up with TRBD2. The source is a man between 18 and 35 years old with Graves' hyperthyroidism. The sample was blood. The DNA of the CDR3 is TGTGCCACTTCTGGCGGGAGCCACGAGCAGTACTTC. This codes for CATSGGSHEQYF.